These 32 T cell receptor beta chains were sequenced from one sample in a study of early T cells in non-severe SARS-CoV-2 infection. TCRdb recomputed calls from the 5' RACE reads with MiXCR, one row per CDR3 protein. The sample has 30,000 to 35,000 distinct CDR3 sequences; under 5.5% are singletons. The specimen was whole blood. These receptors came from an adult who was a healthcare worker with PCR-confirmed SARS-CoV-2 infection or an uninfected control (not recorded which).

This clonotype has a count of ten or more. This chain connects TRBV7-2 to TRBJ1-5; no clear D. The CDR3 sequence is 14 residues long. CDR1 is SGHTA, CDR2 FQGNSA, per germline. Trimming left V 2 bases short and J 4 bases short, with 9 bases between. The CDR3: CASSLLGFNQPQHF. CDR3 coding DNA: TGTGCCAGCAGCTTATTAGGGTTTAATCAGCCCCAGCATTTT.

This clonotype was observed many times. The J gene is TRBJ2-5, the V gene TRBV18; no definite D call. Trimming stripped 1 base from V and 5 bases from J, with 17 bases between. CDR1 and CDR2 (germline): KGHSH, LQKENI. The CDR3 loop spans 16 amino acids. CDR3 protein: CASSPRVGRLGETQYF. The CDR3 nucleotides are TGTGCCAGCTCACCACGGGTAGGCCGCCTCGGCGAGACCCAGTACTTC.

This clonotype has a handful of counts. The CDR3 bases are TGTGCCAGCAGCTTAGAGGGGCCTCGGCCTAATTCACCCCTCCACTTT. Its translation is CASSLEGPRPNSPLHF. The chain is built from TRBV7-9 and TRBJ1-6, with D possibly being TRBD1 (5 bases). There are 16 residues in the CDR3. The germline V and J ends were trimmed by 1 base and 6 bases, with 13 bases remaining between them. The V gene's germline CDR1 is SEHNR and CDR2 FQNEAQ (reference sequence). Full variable domain (missing parts from reference TRBV7-9 and TRBJ1-6): DTGVSQNPRHKITKRGQNVTFRCDPISEHNRLYWYRQTLGQGPEFLTYFQNEAQLEKSRLLSDRFSAERPKGSFSTLEIQRTEQGDSAMYLCASSLEGPRPNSPLHFGNGTRLTVT.

This clonotype was counted ten times or more. V usage is TRBV14 and J usage is TRBJ2-7, with TRBD1 matching over 8 bases. The CDR3 consists of 15 residues. J gave up 5 bases and V 2 bases, and 8 bases lay outside the gene matches. Germline CDR1 is SGHDN and CDR2 is FVKESK. CDR3 nucleotide sequence: TGTGCCAGCAGCCAATTAACAGGGGGAATGAACGAGCAGTACTTC. It is translated as CASSQLTGGMNEQYF.

This clonotype was observed at least ten times. This chain uses TRBV7-6 with TRBJ1-2; 7 nucleotides line up with TRBD1. Germline trimming cut 5 bases from V and 7 bases from J; bases unmatched to any gene: 13. The CDR3 spans 15 residues. The germline V gene has CDR1 SGHVS and CDR2 FNYEAQ. Here the CDR3 DNA reads TGTGCCAGCAGCCGCATTCTAGAGGGGGCGACTGGCTACACCTTC. Translated, it gives CASSRILEGATGYTF.

This clonotype was seen ten or more times. This chain links TRBV30 with TRBJ2-7; D is undetermined. V lost 1 base and J 6 bases, leaving 10 bases between the germline ends. The CDR3 contains 12 residues. The germline gives CDR1 GTSNPN, CDR2 SVGIG (reference sequence). CDR3 region: CAWSGVPPEQYF. The CDR3 DNA follows: TGTGCCTGGAGTGGAGTCCCCCCCGAGCAGTACTTC.

This clonotype was seen a few times. The genes are TRBV30 and TRBJ1-2, with a tentative D call TRBD1 (6 bases). Between the trimmed V and J ends, which lost 0 bases and 6 bases, there was a span of 11 bases. Germline V CDR1 and CDR2: GTSNPN, SVGIG (reference sequence). CDR3 length: 13 residues. The chain's CDR3 is CAWSVLRGHGYTF. Written as DNA, the CDR3 is TGTGCCTGGAGTGTACTCAGGGGACATGGCTACACCTTC.

There are many counts of this clonotype. The chain is built from TRBV20-1 and TRBJ2-1; tentatively, D is TRBD1 or TRBD2 (5 bases each). Germline CDR1 reads DFQATT; CDR2 reads SNEGSKA (reference sequence). This CDR3 is built from 15 residues. Trimming cost V 6 bases and J 4 bases, with 19 bases left between them. CDR3: CSAKGPLGLYNEQFF. DNA for the CDR3: TGCAGTGCCAAGGGACCTCTAGGGTTGTACAATGAGCAGTTCTTC.

V gene TRBV21-1 combines with J gene TRBJ2-5; the table calls TRBD1, which could not be checked here. TRBV21-1 represents a pseudogene. This CDR3 has 15 residues. In DNA form, the CDR3 reads TGTGCCAGCAGCGACCGGTGGGACAGCCTACAGACCCAGTACTTC. Its translation: CASSDRWDSLQTQYF.

This clonotype was recorded many times. The chain is built from TRBV24-1 and TRBJ1-2; 8 bases fit TRBD1. Losses at the gene ends were 2 bases for V and 0 bases for J; bases not matched to a gene: 1. The CDR3 spans 15 residues. Germline CDR1 is KGHDR and CDR2 is SFDVKD. The DNA of the CDR3 is TGTGCCACCAGTGATTCCAGGGGGCCTAACTATGGCTACACCTTC. Amino acids: CATSDSRGPNYGYTF.

This clonotype was seen repeatedly, ten times or more. The rearrangement links TRBV5-1 to TRBJ2-7; 7 bases agree with TRBD2. Germline CDR1 reads SGHRS; CDR2 reads YFSETQ. CDR3 length equals 14 residues. J gave up 2 bases and V 1 base, and 3 bases lay outside the gene matches. CDR3 loop: CASSLMSGAYEQYF. The CDR3 DNA sequence: TGCGCCAGCAGCTTGATGAGCGGGGCCTACGAGCAGTACTTC.

V usage is TRBV29-1 and J usage is TRBJ1-1; D perhaps matches TRBD1 (5 bases). V lost 5 bases to trimming and J lost 1 base, with 11 bases between them. Germline assignment: CDR1 SQVTM and CDR2 ANQGSEA. The CDR3 totals 13 residues. The CDR3 sequence is CSVLRGENTEAFF. The CDR3 DNA reads as TGCAGCGTTCTCCGGGGGGAGAACACTGAAGCTTTCTTT. Looking up the rest from reference TRBV29-1 and TRBJ1-1 gives the full variable domain: SAVISQKPSRDICQRGTSLTIQCQVDSQVTMMFWYRQQPGQSLTLIATANQGSEATYESGFVIDKFPISRPNLTFSTLTVSNMSPEDSSIYLCSVLRGENTEAFFGQGTRLTVV.

In this sample, this clonotype turned up many times. V is TRBV12-3 or TRBV12-4 and J is TRBJ1-2, with D uncertain. The CDR3 contains 12 residues. Trimming shortened V by 1 base and J by 7 bases, and 7 bases separated the two germline ends. The CDR3 here is CASSLVRGGYTF. In nucleotides, the CDR3 is TGTGCCAGCAGTTTAGTCCGTGGTGGCTACACCTTC.

In this sample, this clonotype turned up many times. The rearrangement uses TRBV20-1 and TRBJ2-3; 12 bases are shared with TRBD2. Germline CDR1 and CDR2: DFQATT and SNEGSKA (reference sequence). J lost 4 bases, V lost 1 base, and 9 bases had no gene match. This CDR3 comprises 17 residues. The CDR3 loop reads CSARVSSGGASADTQYF. DNA for the CDR3: TGCAGTGCTAGAGTCTCTAGCGGGGGGGCCAGCGCAGATACGCAGTATTTT.

The CDR3: CASSVIQGAGELFF. CDR3 in DNA: TGTGCCAGCAGCGTCATACAGGGAGCCGGGGAGCTGTTTTTT. The rearrangement joins TRBV5-6 to TRBJ2-2; tentative D call: TRBD1 (6 bases). Germline V gene lookup returns CDR1 SGHDT and CDR2 YYEEEE. The CDR3 extends over 14 amino acids. The germline V and J ends were trimmed by 4 bases and 6 bases, with 13 bases remaining between them.

Only a few counts were recorded for this clonotype. V gene TRBV20-1 combines with J gene TRBJ1-5; TRBD1 agrees at 7 bases. J was trimmed by 3 bases and V by 5 bases; bases with no gene match: 10. The germline CDR1 and CDR2 sequences are DFQATT and SNEGSKA (reference sequence). The CDR3 contains 15 residues. In nucleotides, the CDR3 is TGCAGTGCTCCACGAGGGACAGCCAACAATCAGCCCCAGCATTTT. Amino acid sequence: CSAPRGTANNQPQHF.

The chain couples TRBV6-2 or TRBV6-3 to TRBJ2-7; 7 bases are a match to TRBD2. Germline V gene data show CDR1 as MNHEY and CDR2 as SVGEGT. V lost 2 bases to trimming and J lost 3 bases; unmatched junction nucleotides: 7. This CDR3 is 15 amino acids long. The CDR3 loop reads CASSYGLGMGYEQYF. The CDR3 nucleotides read TGTGCCAGCAGTTACGGACTAGGGATGGGCTACGAGCAGTACTTC.

At least ten counts were recorded for this clonotype. The rearrangement uses TRBV6-4 and TRBJ2-1; 8 nucleotides match TRBD2. V shed 0 bases and J 7 bases; nucleotides not matched to a gene: 5. CDR3 length equals 15 residues. Germline V gene data show CDR1 as MRHNA and CDR2 as SNTAGT. The CDR3 DNA reads as TGTGCCAGCAGTGACTCCGGGGGGGGCTTGAATGAGCAGTTCTTC. It translates to CASSDSGGGLNEQFF.

This clonotype has a count of ten or more. V is TRBV18 and J is TRBJ2-6; 7 bases line up with TRBD1. The J segment lost 0 bases and the V segment lost 1 base, leaving 3 bases of the junction unmatched. Germline V CDR1 and CDR2: KGHSH, LQKENI. CDR3 length equals 17 residues. The CDR3 bases are TGTGCCAGCTCACCACAGGACAGGAGCTCTGGGGCCAACGTCCTGACTTTC. Translation: CASSPQDRSSGANVLTF.

The genes are TRBV20-1 and TRBJ2-5; D not resolved. The CDR3 runs to 11 residues. With 5 bases removed from V and 5 bases from J, the gap between germline ends came to 9 bases. Germline CDR1 reads DFQATT; CDR2 reads SNEGSKA (reference sequence). CDR3 nucleotide sequence: TGCAGTGCTCGCTCCCCCGAGACCCAGTACTTC. Amino acids: CSARSPETQYF.

At least ten counts were recorded for this clonotype. This chain links TRBV6-5 with TRBJ2-5, with a tentative D call TRBD2 (5 bases). The CDR3 covers 14 residues. The ends were cut back, 0 bases at V and 4 bases at J, with 9 bases in the middle. Germline V gene lookup returns CDR1 MNHEY and CDR2 SVGAGI. CDR3 DNA sequence: TGTGCCAGCAGTTACTCGAGGGTTTTAGAGACCCAGTACTTC. Translated, it gives CASSYSRVLETQYF.

This clonotype was detected many times. V usage is TRBV19 and J usage is TRBJ2-6; TRBD1 agrees at 9 bases. The V segment lost 8 bases and the J segment 2 bases; nucleotides outside the gene matches: 16. Germline V gives CDR1 LNHDA, CDR2 SQIVND (reference sequence). This CDR3 is built from 19 residues. The CDR3 here is CASCPGTGPLTPGANVLTF. Written as DNA, the CDR3 is TGTGCCAGTTGTCCCGGGACAGGGCCCTTGACTCCTGGGGCCAACGTCCTGACTTTC.

This clonotype was counted many times. CDR3 bases: TGTGCCAGCAGCTCGGGACTGGGTAGCTCCTACGAGCAGTACTTC. This codes for CASSSGLGSSYEQYF. The V call is TRBV7-2, the J call TRBJ2-7, with D perhaps TRBD2 (6 bases). CDR3 length: 15 residues. V was cut by 4 bases and J by 0 bases, with 13 bases left in between. Germline CDR1 reads SGHTA; CDR2 reads FQGNSA.

In its sample, this clonotype was seen many times. The V call is TRBV4-3, the J call TRBJ2-5; D is possibly TRBD2 (7 bases). Germline values: CDR1 LGHNA, CDR2 YSLEER. The CDR3 spans 17 residues. The V end was cut by 1 base, the J end by 1 base, with 16 bases between. For the CDR3, the DNA is TGCGCCAGCAGCCAAGGTTCCCGGGGGGCAATCCAAGAGACCCAGTACTTC. Residues: CASSQGSRGAIQETQYF.

This clonotype was picked up many times. V is TRBV14 and J is TRBJ2-7, with D perhaps matching TRBD1 (5 bases). The germline V and J ends were trimmed by 2 bases and 3 bases, with 11 bases remaining between them. Germline lookup yields CDR1 SGHDN and CDR2 FVKESK. The CDR3 has 14 residues. CDR3 nucleotides: TGTGCCAGCAGCCAAACAGGATTTCTCTACGAGCAGTACTTC. As protein: CASSQTGFLYEQYF.

This clonotype was observed at least ten times. The chain recombines TRBV9 with TRBJ1-2, with a possible D match to TRBD1 (6 bases). Germline V CDR1 and CDR2: SGDLS, YYNGEE. V lost 5 bases to trimming and J lost 2 bases, with 10 bases between them. CDR3 size: 13 residues. CDR3 amino acids: CASRSDRNYGYTF. CDR3 nucleotides: TGTGCCAGCAGGTCGGACAGAAACTATGGCTACACCTTC. Looking up the rest from reference TRBV9 and TRBJ1-2 gives the full variable domain: DSGVTQTPKHLITATGQRVTLRCSPRSGDLSVYWYQQSLDQGLQFLIQYYNGEERAKGNILERFSAQQFPDLHSELNLSSLELGDSALYFCASRSDRNYGYTFGSGTRLTVV.

This clonotype was observed many times. V and J are TRBV30 and TRBJ2-3, with 8 bases lining up with TRBD2. V gave up 4 bases and J gave up 1 base; unmatched junction bases: 4. Germline V gene sequence: CDR1 GTSNPN, CDR2 SVGIG (reference sequence). The CDR3 length is 14 residues. The CDR3 here is CAWTQRGRTDTQYF. The CDR3 DNA is TGTGCCTGGACCCAGCGGGGGCGCACAGATACGCAGTATTTT.

The V gene is TRBV30, the J gene TRBJ2-4; 7 bases agree with TRBD2. This CDR3 spans 12 amino acids. CDR1 and CDR2 from the germline V gene are GTSNPN and SVGIG (reference sequence). Germline trimming cut 2 bases from V and 8 bases from J; bases unmatched to any gene: 3. The CDR3, as DNA: TGTGCCTGGAGTTCGGCGGGGGACATTCAGTACTTC. Translating gives CAWSSAGDIQYF.

This clonotype was seen ten or more times. CDR3 DNA: TGTGCCAGCAGTTACCTCTGGAGGGCCACAGATACGCAGTATTTT. Translating gives CASSYLWRATDTQYF. The J gene is TRBJ2-3, the V gene TRBV6-6; D perhaps matches TRBD2 (6 bases). V was trimmed by 2 bases and J by 2 bases, leaving 11 bases between them. The CDR3 has 15 amino acids. Germline loops: CDR1 MNHNY, CDR2 SVGAGI (reference sequence).

Many counts were recorded for this clonotype. V usage is TRBV28 and J usage is TRBJ1-2, with D possibly matching TRBD1 (6 bases). V was pared by 6 bases and J by 6 bases, with 14 bases between. This CDR3 spans 13 amino acids. The germline V gene encodes CDR1 MDHEN and CDR2 SYDVKM. The CDR3 nucleotides are TGTGCCAGCAGCCCCGGGACACGCCATGGCTACACCTTC. Translating it yields CASSPGTRHGYTF.

This clonotype was counted many times. The chain couples TRBV18 to TRBJ2-5; D unresolved. CDR3 size: 12 residues. Trimming shortened V by 3 bases and J by 1 base, and 3 bases separated the two germline ends. Germline V gene sequence: CDR1 KGHSH, CDR2 LQKENI. The DNA for the CDR3 is TGTGCCAGCTCACCTTCCCAAGAGACCCAGTACTTC. Its protein is CASSPSQETQYF.

This clonotype was counted a few times. This sequence joins TRBV14 and TRBJ2-3; maybe TRBD1 (5 bases). The CDR3 is 14 amino acids. Germline V gives CDR1 SGHDN, CDR2 FVKESK. V gave up 3 bases and J gave up 5 bases, with 12 bases separating them. The CDR3 here is CASSHQLTGDTQYF. The CDR3 DNA sequence: TGTGCCAGCAGCCACCAGCTAACAGGAGATACGCAGTATTTT.